The 21 T cell receptor beta chains reported below all come from one sample, sequenced in a study of shared clonotypes between healthy human individuals. This table comes from immunoSEQ multiplex PCR, and its TCRdb copy is limited to in-frame clones, with some not included. The sample has roughly 2.2 million clones, just over 90% seen once. Sequences were obtained from naive CD4+ T cells from PBMCs. Subset here: CD45RA+ positively selected. The receptors derive from a man aged 18 to 30 in good health. Some clones in this sample may be carry-over from other donors' samples.

The V gene is TRBV5-5, the J gene TRBJ2-7, with D hard to call. CDR3 length equals 15 residues. In germline, CDR1 is SGHKS, CDR2 YYEKEE (reference sequence). Between the trimmed V and J ends, which lost 2 bases and 3 bases, there was a span of 15 bases. The CDR3 DNA reads TGTGCCAGCAGCTTTGCATCTACAGAGTACTACGAGCAGTACTTC. Translation gives CASSFASTEYYEQYF.

The chain carries TRBV6-1 and TRBJ1-4, with 9 bases matching TRBD1. After removal of 5 bases from V and 5 bases from J, the junction contained 6 bases not matched to a gene. In germline, CDR1 is MNHNS, CDR2 SASEGT. CDR3 length: 15 residues. The CDR3 bases are TGTGCCAGCAGTAAAAACAGGGGGCGGAATGAAAAACTGTTTTTT. As protein: CASSKNRGRNEKLFF.

The chain links TRBV15 to TRBJ2-7; TRBD2 matches 10 bases. Germline V gene sequence: CDR1 LNHNV, CDR2 YYDKDF (reference sequence). The CDR3 totals 14 residues. Trimming cost V 2 bases and J 3 bases; bases outside gene matches: 1. The CDR3: CATSRLAGVYEQYF. The CDR3 coding sequence is TGTGCCACCAGCAGACTAGCGGGAGTCTACGAGCAGTACTTC.

J is TRBJ2-2 and V is TRBV28, with 8 bases lining up with TRBD2. The J segment lost 2 bases and the V segment lost 1 base, leaving 6 bases of the junction unmatched. The CDR3 runs to 17 residues. Germline CDR1 is MDHEN and CDR2 is SYDVKM. The CDR3 DNA follows: TGTGCCAGCAGTTTATTCTCTAGCGGGCCAAACACCGGGGAGCTGTTTTTT. It encodes CASSLFSSGPNTGELFF.

This clone appeared a single time. The rearrangement links TRBV29-1 to TRBJ1-2; 9 bases are a match to TRBD1. This CDR3 is 11 amino acids long. Trimming removed 4 bases from V and 6 bases from J; junction bases left unmatched: 0. Germline V gene data show CDR1 as SQVTM and CDR2 as ANQGSEA. The CDR3 region has the DNA TGCAGCGTTGGGACAGGGGATGGCTACACCTTC. It yields the protein CSVGTGDGYTF.

The chain employs TRBV6-1 and TRBJ2-4, with D unclear. CDR3 length: 15 residues. Germline V CDR1 and CDR2: MNHNS, SASEGT. V was trimmed by 2 bases and J by 6 bases, leaving 14 bases between them. This chain's CDR3 is CASSEQVSTGNIQYF. CDR3 DNA: TGTGCCAGCAGTGAACAGGTTTCGACCGGAAACATTCAGTACTTC.

The chain employs TRBV5-4 and TRBJ2-5, with D perhaps matching TRBD1 (5 bases). V lost 0 bases to trimming and J lost 3 bases, with 9 bases between them. CDR3 length: 14 residues. Looked up from germline, CDR1 is SGHNT and CDR2 is YYREEE (reference sequence). CDR3 sequence: CASSLGPQEETQYF. CDR3 coding DNA: TGTGCCAGCAGCTTGGGACCACAGGAAGAGACCCAGTACTTC.

This chain joins TRBV5-1 and TRBJ1-5; weak D call: TRBD1 (5 bases). The length of the CDR3 is 15 residues. The V gene's germline CDR1 is SGHRS and CDR2 YFSETQ. The V end lost 0 bases, the J end lost 5 bases, and 12 bases lay between the germline ends. CDR3 loop: CASSLEGPYYQPQHF. DNA for the CDR3: TGCGCCAGCAGCTTGGAGGGACCTTATTATCAGCCCCAGCATTTT.

This rearrangement joins TRBV15 to TRBJ2-3; 13 bases are shared with TRBD2. Germline V gene sequence: CDR1 LNHNV, CDR2 YYDKDF (reference sequence). V was clipped by 4 bases and J by 6 bases; unmatched bases: 4. CDR3 size: 15 residues. CDR3 region: CATSTLAGGWDTQYF. The CDR3 nucleotides are TGTGCCACCAGCACACTAGCGGGAGGGTGGGATACGCAGTATTTT. Full variable domain (missing parts from reference TRBV15 and TRBJ2-3): DAMVIQNPRYQVTQFGKPVTLSCSQTLNHNVMYWYQQKSSQAPKLLFHYYDKDFNNEADTPDNFQSRRPNTSFCFLDIRSPGLGDTAMYLCATSTLAGGWDTQYFGPGTRLTVL.

The CDR3: CASSNTLAGFHEQYF. CDR3 sequence (DNA): TGTGCCAGCAGTAATACACTAGCGGGATTCCACGAGCAGTACTTC. This rearrangement joins TRBV2 to TRBJ2-7; 10 bases align to TRBD2. The CDR3 extends over 15 amino acids. The germline V gene encodes CDR1 SNHLY and CDR2 FYNNEI. V shed 5 bases and J 5 bases; nucleotides not matched to a gene: 9.

The gene calls are TRBV9 and TRBJ2-2; D remains unclear. CDR1 is SGDLS, CDR2 YYNGEE, per germline. The V end was cut by 0 bases, the J end by 0 bases, with 9 bases between. CDR3 length: 16 residues. CDR3 residues: CASSVVSVANTGELFF. The CDR3 bases are TGTGCCAGCAGCGTAGTAAGTGTCGCGAACACCGGGGAGCTGTTTTTT.

The rearrangement joins TRBV6-4 to TRBJ1-5; TRBD1 aligns across 7 bases. This CDR3 is built from 16 residues. Trimming took 8 bases from V and 0 from J; bases not matched to a gene: 10. The germline CDR1 and CDR2 sequences are MRHNA and SNTAGT. The CDR3 DNA sequence: TGTGCCAGCGGCTGGTGTAGGACAGGTAGCAATCAGCCCCAGCATTTT. Translated: CASGWCRTGSNQPQHF.

On this clone itself: The same CDR3 arises from other DNA sequences in this sample as well. The chain uses TRBV6-5 and TRBJ2-7; TRBD1 matches at 11 bases. Germline values: CDR1 MNHEY, CDR2 SVGAGI. The V segment lost 2 bases and the J segment 4 bases; nucleotides outside the gene matches: 4. The CDR3 length is 15 residues. The CDR3 loop is CASSYRDRGIYEQYF. CDR3 sequence (DNA): TGTGCCAGCAGTTACCGGGACAGGGGGATTTACGAGCAGTACTTC.

The chain uses TRBV12-5 and TRBJ2-3; 7 positions agree with TRBD2. This CDR3 has 18 amino acids. V trimming: 0 bases; J trimming: 4 bases; junction bases outside the gene matches: 13. Germline assignment: CDR1 LGHNT and CDR2 FRNRAP. CDR3 loop: CASGLVPLGGRVPDTQYF. The CDR3 nucleotides read TGTGCTAGTGGTTTGGTCCCCCTGGGCGGGAGAGTCCCAGATACGCAGTATTTT.

The chain employs TRBV19 and TRBJ2-5, with 9 bases aligning to TRBD2. Germline CDR1 and CDR2: LNHDA and SQIVND (reference sequence). V lost 4 bases, J lost 4 bases, and 7 bases stayed unmatched. The CDR3 is 15 amino acids. CDR3 DNA: TGTGCCAGTAGTACTAGCGGGAAGGGAGGAGAGACCCAGTACTTC. It is translated as CASSTSGKGGETQYF.

The rearrangement uses TRBV28 and TRBJ1-5; the D gene is possibly TRBD1 (5 bases). This CDR3 is built from 16 residues. The germline CDR1 and CDR2 sequences are MDHEN and SYDVKM. The V and J ends lost 6 bases and 4 bases respectively, with 19 bases between them. The CDR3 DNA sequence: TGTGCCAGCAGACTCACCCGTCAGGGACGGAATCAGCCCCAGCATTTT. Translated: CASRLTRQGRNQPQHF.

This sequence joins TRBV5-1 and TRBJ1-5; D ambiguous. V was cut by 0 bases and J by 3 bases, with 13 bases left in between. Germline loops: CDR1 SGHRS, CDR2 YFSETQ. The CDR3 has 16 residues. The CDR3 sequence is CASSLEPGFNNQPQHF. DNA for the CDR3: TGCGCCAGCAGCTTGGAACCGGGGTTTAACAATCAGCCCCAGCATTTT.

This sequence joins TRBV6-4 and TRBJ1-4, with 8 bases fitting TRBD1. This CDR3 contains 13 residues. The trim removed 7 bases at V and 8 bases at J, leaving 6 bases unmatched. CDR1 is MRHNA, CDR2 SNTAGT, per germline. Here the CDR3 DNA reads TGTGCCAGCATCGGACAGGGTCAAGAAAAACTGTTTTTT. This sequence encodes CASIGQGQEKLFF.

The V gene is TRBV6-5, the J gene TRBJ2-7, with D perhaps matching TRBD1 (6 bases). Germline V CDR1 and CDR2: MNHEY, SVGAGI. The V end lost 5 bases, the J end lost 6 bases, and 11 bases lay between the germline ends. The CDR3 totals 12 residues. The CDR3 bases are TGTGCCAGCAGTAATAGGGGGTTCGAGCAGTACTTC. This gives the protein CASSNRGFEQYF.

In regard to this clone: The same CDR3 can be traced to other DNA sequences in this sample. The genes are TRBV7-2 and TRBJ2-5; possibly TRBD2 for D (6 bases). Trimming took 3 bases from V and 2 from J, leaving 7 bases between them. Germline V CDR1 and CDR2: SGHTA, FQGNSA. CDR3 length equals 13 residues. DNA for the CDR3: TGTGCCAGCAGCTTTAGCGGTCAAGAGACCCAGTACTTC. It codes for CASSFSGQETQYF.

J is TRBJ2-7 and V is TRBV6-1, with 10 bases identical to TRBD2. V dropped 4 bases and J dropped 3; count of bases not matched to a gene: 9. The CDR3 consists of 16 residues. The germline V gene has CDR1 MNHNS and CDR2 SASEGT. In DNA, the CDR3 is TGTGCCAGCAGTGTCCTAACAGCGGGAGGGAGCTACGAGCAGTACTTC. As protein: CASSVLTAGGSYEQYF.